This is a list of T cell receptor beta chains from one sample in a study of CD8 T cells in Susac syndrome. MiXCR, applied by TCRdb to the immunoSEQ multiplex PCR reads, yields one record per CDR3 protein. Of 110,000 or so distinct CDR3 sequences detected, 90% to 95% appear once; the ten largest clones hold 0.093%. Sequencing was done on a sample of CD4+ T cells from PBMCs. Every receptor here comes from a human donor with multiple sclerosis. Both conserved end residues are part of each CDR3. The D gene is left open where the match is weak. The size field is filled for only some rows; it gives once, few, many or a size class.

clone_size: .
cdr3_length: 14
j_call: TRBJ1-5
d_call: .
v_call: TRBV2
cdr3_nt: TGTGCCAGCAGTGAGATGAGGGGCAATCAGCCCCAGCATTTT
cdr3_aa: CASSEMRGNQPQHF

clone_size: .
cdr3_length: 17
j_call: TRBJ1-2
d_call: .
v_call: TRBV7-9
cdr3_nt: TGTGCCAGCAGCTTATATCCACCATGGGGACTGAACTATGGCTACACCTTC
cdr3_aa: CASSLYPPWGLNYGYTF

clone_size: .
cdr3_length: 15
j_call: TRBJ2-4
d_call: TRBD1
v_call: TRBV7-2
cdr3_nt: TGTGCCAGCAGTCGACAGGGGGATACCAAAAACATTCAGTACTTC
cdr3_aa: CASSRQGDTKNIQYF

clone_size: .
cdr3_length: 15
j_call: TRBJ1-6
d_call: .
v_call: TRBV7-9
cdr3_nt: TGTGCCAGCACCGCGTGGATGGGGGCCCACACGCCCCTCCACTTT
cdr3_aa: CASTAWMGAHTPLHF

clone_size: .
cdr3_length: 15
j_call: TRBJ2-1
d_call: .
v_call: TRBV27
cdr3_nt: TGTGCCAGCAGTTATCTGGGGGCCTCCTACAATGAGCAGTTCTTC
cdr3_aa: CASSYLGASYNEQFF

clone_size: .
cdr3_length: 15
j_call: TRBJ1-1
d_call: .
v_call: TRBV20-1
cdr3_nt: TGCAGTGCCCCGGGGAACGGTCAAATCAACACTGAAGCTTTCTTT
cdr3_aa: CSAPGNGQINTEAFF

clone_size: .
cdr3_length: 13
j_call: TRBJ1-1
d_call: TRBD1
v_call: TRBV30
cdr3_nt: TGTGCCTGGAGGACAGGGCCCTGGGCTGAAGCTTTCTTT
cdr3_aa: CAWRTGPWAEAFF

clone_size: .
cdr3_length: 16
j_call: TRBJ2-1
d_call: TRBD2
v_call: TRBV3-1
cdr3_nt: TGTGCCAGCAGCCAAGCTCCGGGGGGCTCCTACAATGAGCAGTTCTTC
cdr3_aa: CASSQAPGGSYNEQFF

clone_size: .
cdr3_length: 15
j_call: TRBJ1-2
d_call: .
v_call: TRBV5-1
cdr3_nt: TGCGCCAGCAGCGCCGGGGGAGAAGTACGATATGGCTACACCTTC
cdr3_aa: CASSAGGEVRYGYTF

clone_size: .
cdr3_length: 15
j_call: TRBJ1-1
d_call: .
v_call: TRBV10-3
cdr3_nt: TGTGCCATCACAACGGGTGAGATGGATCACACTGAAGCTTTCTTT
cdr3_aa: CAITTGEMDHTEAFF

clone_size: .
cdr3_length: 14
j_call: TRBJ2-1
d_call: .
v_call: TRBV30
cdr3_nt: TGTGCCTGGAGAGGGATAACTCTAGGTAACGAGCAGTTCTTC
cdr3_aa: CAWRGITLGNEQFF

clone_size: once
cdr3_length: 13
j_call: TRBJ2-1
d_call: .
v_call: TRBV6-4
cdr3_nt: TGTGCCAGCAGTGAACAGAGGTCCAATGAGCAGTTCTTC
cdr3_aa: CASSEQRSNEQFF

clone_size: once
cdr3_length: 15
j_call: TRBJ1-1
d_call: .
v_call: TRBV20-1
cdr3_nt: TGCAGTGCTAGCCTGGGGGCGCGGGTGAACACTGAAGCTTTCTTT
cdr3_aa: CSASLGARVNTEAFF

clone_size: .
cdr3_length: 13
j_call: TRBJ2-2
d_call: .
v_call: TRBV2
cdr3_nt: TGTGCCAGCAAAGTACCGGGCACCGGGGAGCTGTTTTTT
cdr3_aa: CASKVPGTGELFF

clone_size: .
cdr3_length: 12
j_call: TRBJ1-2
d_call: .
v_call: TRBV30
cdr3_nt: TGTGCCTTAAGCTTAAGGCGTTATGGCTACACCTTC
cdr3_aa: CALSLRRYGYTF

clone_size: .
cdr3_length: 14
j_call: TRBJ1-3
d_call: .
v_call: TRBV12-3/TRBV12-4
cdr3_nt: TGTGCCAGCAGTTTCGGGTCTGAGGGAAACACCATATATTTT
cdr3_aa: CASSFGSEGNTIYF

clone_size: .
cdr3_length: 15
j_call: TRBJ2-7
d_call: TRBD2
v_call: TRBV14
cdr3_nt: TGTGCCAGCAGCCAAATGGGACTAGCCGTCTACGAGCAGTACTTC
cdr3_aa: CASSQMGLAVYEQYF

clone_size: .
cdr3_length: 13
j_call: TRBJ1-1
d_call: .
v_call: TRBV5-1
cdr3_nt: TGCGCCAGCAGCTTGCGGGGGATGACTGAAGCTTTCTTT
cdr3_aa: CASSLRGMTEAFF

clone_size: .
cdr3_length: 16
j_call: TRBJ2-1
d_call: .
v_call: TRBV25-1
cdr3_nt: TGTGCCAGCAGCAGACGGATGGGGCTAACCTACAATGAGCAGTTCTTC
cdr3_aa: CASSRRMGLTYNEQFF

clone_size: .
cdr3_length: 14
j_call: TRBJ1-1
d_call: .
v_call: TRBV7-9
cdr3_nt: TGTGCCAGCAGCTTAGTGGCCCGACGGACTGAAGCTTTCTTT
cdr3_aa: CASSLVARRTEAFF

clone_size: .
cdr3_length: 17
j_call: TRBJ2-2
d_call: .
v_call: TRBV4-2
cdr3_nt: TGTGCCAGCAGCCCCCAGAGGGCACGGAAGAACACCGGGGAGCTGTTTTTT
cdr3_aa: CASSPQRARKNTGELFF

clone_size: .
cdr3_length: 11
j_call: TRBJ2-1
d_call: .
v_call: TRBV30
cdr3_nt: TGTGCTCTGGAGAGGAGGGGGGAGCAGTTCTTC
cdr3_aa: CALERRGEQFF

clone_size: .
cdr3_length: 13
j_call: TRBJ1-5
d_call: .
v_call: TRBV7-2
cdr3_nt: TGTGCCAGCAGCGATAATAGCAATCAGCCCCAGCATTTT
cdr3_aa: CASSDNSNQPQHF

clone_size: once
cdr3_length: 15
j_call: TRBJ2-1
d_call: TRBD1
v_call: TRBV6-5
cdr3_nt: TGTGCCAGCAGCCGACCGGGACAGGGGTTGGATGAGCAGTTCTTC
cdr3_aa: CASSRPGQGLDEQFF

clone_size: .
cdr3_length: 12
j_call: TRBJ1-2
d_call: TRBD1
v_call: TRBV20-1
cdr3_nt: TGCAGTGCTAATCAGGGGGCGCGAGGCTACACCTTC
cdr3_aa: CSANQGARGYTF

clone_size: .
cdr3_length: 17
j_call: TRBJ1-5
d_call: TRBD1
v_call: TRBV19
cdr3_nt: TGTGCCAGTAGTATCCCCGGACAGGGGGGTCCAAATCAGCCCCAGCATTTT
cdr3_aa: CASSIPGQGGPNQPQHF

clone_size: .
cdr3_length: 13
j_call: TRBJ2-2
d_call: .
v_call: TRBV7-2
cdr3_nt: TGTGCCAGCAGCTTATTGGGTACCGGGGAGCTGTTTTTT
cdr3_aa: CASSLLGTGELFF

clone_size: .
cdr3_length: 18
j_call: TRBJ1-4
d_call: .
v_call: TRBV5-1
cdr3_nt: TGCGCCAGCAGCTTCACGACGCGCCTGAGCGGGGGAGGGGAAAAACTGTTTTTT
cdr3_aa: CASSFTTRLSGGGEKLFF

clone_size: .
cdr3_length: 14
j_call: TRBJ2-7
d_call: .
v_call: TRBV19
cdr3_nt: TGTGCCAGTAGTACCCGGTTGGGGCCGTACGAGCAGTACTTC
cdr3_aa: CASSTRLGPYEQYF

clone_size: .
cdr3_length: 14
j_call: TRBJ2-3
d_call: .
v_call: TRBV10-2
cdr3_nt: TGCGCCAGCGGCGGGACAACGGTCACAGATACGCAGTATTTT
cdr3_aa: CASGGTTVTDTQYF

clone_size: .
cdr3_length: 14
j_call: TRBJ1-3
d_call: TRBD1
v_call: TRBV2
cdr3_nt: TGTGCCAGCAGTAGACAGGGGTCAGGAAACACCATATATTTT
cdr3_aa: CASSRQGSGNTIYF

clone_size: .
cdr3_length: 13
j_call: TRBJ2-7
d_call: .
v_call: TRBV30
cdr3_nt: TGTGCCTGGAGTTATGACAGATTCTACGAGCAGTACTTC
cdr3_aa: CAWSYDRFYEQYF

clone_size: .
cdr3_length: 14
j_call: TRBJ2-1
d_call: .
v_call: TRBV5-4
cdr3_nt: TGTGCCAGCAGTTCTACCGGGGGCCTCAATGAGCAGTTCTTC
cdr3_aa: CASSSTGGLNEQFF

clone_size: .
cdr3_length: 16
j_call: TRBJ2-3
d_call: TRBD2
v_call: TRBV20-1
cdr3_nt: TGCAGTGCTAGAGATAGTAGAGCGGGGTTGACAGATACGCAGTATTTT
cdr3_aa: CSARDSRAGLTDTQYF

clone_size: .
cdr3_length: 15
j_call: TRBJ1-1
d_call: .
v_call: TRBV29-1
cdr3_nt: TGCAGCGTGGCCCGGGGGGCAGATGGGAACACTGAAGCTTTCTTT
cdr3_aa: CSVARGADGNTEAFF

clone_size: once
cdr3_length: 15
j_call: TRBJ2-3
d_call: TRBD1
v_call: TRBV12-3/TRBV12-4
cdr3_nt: TGTGCCAGCAGTCCCCAAACAGGGGCAACAGATACGCAGTATTTT
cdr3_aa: CASSPQTGATDTQYF

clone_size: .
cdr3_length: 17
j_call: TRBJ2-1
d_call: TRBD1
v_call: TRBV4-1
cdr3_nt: TGCGCCAGCAGCCGCGTACCCACAGGGGTCTCCTACAATGAGCAGTTCTTC
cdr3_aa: CASSRVPTGVSYNEQFF

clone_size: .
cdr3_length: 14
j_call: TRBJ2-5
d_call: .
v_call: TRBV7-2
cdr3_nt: TGTGCCAGCAGCTCACGGACTCACCAAGAGACCCAGTACTTC
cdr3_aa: CASSSRTHQETQYF

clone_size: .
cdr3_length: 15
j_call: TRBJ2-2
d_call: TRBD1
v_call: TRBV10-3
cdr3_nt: TGTGCCATCAGTGTACAGGGGCGAGGAACCGGGGAGCTGTTTTTT
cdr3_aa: CAISVQGRGTGELFF

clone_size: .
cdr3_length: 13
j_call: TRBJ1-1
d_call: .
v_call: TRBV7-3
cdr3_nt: TGTGCCAGCAGCTTGTTCGAGAACACTGAAGCTTTCTTT
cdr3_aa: CASSLFENTEAFF

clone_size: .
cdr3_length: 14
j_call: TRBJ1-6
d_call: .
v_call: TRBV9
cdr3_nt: TGTGCCAGCAGCGTAGATTGGTCTAGTTCACCCCTCCACTTT
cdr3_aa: CASSVDWSSSPLHF

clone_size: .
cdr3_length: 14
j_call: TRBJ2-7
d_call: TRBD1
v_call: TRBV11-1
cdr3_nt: TGTGCCAGCGGAAAACCGGGACAGAGCTACGAGCAGTACTTC
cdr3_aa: CASGKPGQSYEQYF

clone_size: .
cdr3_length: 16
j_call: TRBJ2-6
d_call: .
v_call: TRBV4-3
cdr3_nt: TGCGCCAGCAGCCACGGGACACTCTCTGGGGCCAACGTCCTGACTTTC
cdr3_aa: CASSHGTLSGANVLTF

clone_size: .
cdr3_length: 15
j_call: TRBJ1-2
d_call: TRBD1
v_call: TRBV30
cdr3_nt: TGTGCCTGGAGTGGAGGACAGGGGAATTGGTATGGCTACACCTTC
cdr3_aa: CAWSGGQGNWYGYTF

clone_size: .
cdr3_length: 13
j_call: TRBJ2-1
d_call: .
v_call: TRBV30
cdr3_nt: TGTGCCTGGAGTACGGGGGAGTACAATGAGCAGTTCTTC
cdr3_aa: CAWSTGEYNEQFF

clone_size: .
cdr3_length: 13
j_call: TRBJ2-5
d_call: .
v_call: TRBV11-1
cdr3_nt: TGTGCCAGCAGCTTAGGCAGGAAAGAGACCCAGTACTTC
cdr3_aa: CASSLGRKETQYF

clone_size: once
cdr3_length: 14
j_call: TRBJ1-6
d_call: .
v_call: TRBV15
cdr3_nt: TGTGCCACCAGCAGAGGCAGGAGCGATTCACCCCTCCACTTT
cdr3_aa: CATSRGRSDSPLHF

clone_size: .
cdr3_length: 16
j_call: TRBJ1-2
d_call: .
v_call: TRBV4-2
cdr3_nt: TGTGCCAGCAGCCAAGACACGGTAGAAGCTAACTATGGCTACACCTTC
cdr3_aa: CASSQDTVEANYGYTF

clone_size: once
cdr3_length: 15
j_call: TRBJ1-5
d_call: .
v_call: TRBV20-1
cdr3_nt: TGCAGTGCTAGAGATCCAGGGGCCGGGGGTCAGCCCCAGCATTTT
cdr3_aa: CSARDPGAGGQPQHF

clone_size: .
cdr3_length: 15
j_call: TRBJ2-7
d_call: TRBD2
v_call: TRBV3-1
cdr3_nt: TGTGCCAGCAGCCAAGATCTTGCGGGGGGGCGCGAGCAGTACTTC
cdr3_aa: CASSQDLAGGREQYF

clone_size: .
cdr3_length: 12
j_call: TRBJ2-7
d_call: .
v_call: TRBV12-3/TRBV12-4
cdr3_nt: TGTGCCAGCGGGGGCAGCTCCTACGAGCAGTACTTC
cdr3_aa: CASGGSSYEQYF

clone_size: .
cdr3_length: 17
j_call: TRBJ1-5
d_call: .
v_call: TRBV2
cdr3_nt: TGTGCCAGCAGAGAAGGCTCGGGACGAGCTACAAATCAGCCCCAGCATTTT
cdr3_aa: CASREGSGRATNQPQHF

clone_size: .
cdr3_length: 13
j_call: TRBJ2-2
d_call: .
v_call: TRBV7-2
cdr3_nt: TGTGCCAGCAGCTTCAGTTCAACCGGGGAGCTGTTTTTT
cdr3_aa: CASSFSSTGELFF

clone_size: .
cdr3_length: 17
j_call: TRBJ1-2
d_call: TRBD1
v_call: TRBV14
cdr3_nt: TGTGCCAGCAGCCAACGTCCTAACAGGGGGACCTACTATGGCTACACCTTC
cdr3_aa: CASSQRPNRGTYYGYTF

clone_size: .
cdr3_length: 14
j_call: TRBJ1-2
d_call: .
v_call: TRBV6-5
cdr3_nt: TGTGCCAGCAGCCCCTGGGGAGCTAACTATGGCTACACCTTC
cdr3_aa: CASSPWGANYGYTF

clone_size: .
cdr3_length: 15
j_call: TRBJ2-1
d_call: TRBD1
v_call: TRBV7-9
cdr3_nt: TGTGCCAGCAGCTTGGGACAGTCAGCTTACAATGAGCAGTTCTTC
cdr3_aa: CASSLGQSAYNEQFF

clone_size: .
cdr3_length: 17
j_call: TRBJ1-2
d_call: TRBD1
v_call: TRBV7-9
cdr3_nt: TGTGCCAGCAGCCCGTCTCGAGGGGGCCACCTTAACTATGGCTACACCTTC
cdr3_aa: CASSPSRGGHLNYGYTF